The clone carrying this T cell receptor beta chain was observed many times. Pregnant or lactating patients and those with other autoimmune diseases or uncontrolled infections were excluded. Symptoms, serum thyroxine and TRAb, thyroid ultrasound, and orbital computed tomography formed the diagnostic basis. The junction had 9 bases not matched to a gene; V was cut back by 5 bases and J by 3 bases. CDR3 size: 15 residues. Germline V gives CDR1 MDHEN, CDR2 SYDVKM. This sample was taken from a study of Graves' ophthalmopathy and Graves' hyperthyroidism. Beta-chain TCR CDR3 regions were amplified from RNA transcripts. RT-PCR was first run with HTBI primers, then multiplex PCR in a second round. Each CDR3 protein gets one entry after TCRdb re-called the multiplex PCR reads with MiXCR. Among 400,000 to 500,000 distinct CDR3 sequences listed, under 25% were seen once.

The source of this sequence is a woman between 18 and 29 years old with stable Graves' hyperthyroidism. The chain has TRBV28 and TRBJ2-7; TRBD2 matches 8 bases. The sample consisted of peripheral blood. The CDR3 sequence is CASSDPREGRYEQYF. The CDR3 nucleotides read TGTGCCAGCAGTGACCCCCGGGAGGGCCGCTACGAGCAGTACTTC.